This T cell receptor beta chain was identified in a study of blood T cell repertoires in COVID-19. Study context: Collection of acute and convalescent COVID-19 samples took place in the United States, Italy and Spain. Nucleic acid was either cDNA or gDNA, and it came from T cells, B-cell-depleted T cells, or PBMCs.

Authors' analysis steps: Amplification from reference gene primers served as the basis for estimated nucleated cell counts. TCRdb keeps only in-frame clones here, not all; method: immunoSEQ multiplex PCR. That table supplies the V and J calls and clone size; D and trimming were determined from the DNA. The sample contains 100,000 to 140,000 clones, around 83% of which appear only once. This clone was counted only a few times. Germline-derived CDR1 and CDR2 are SEHNR and FQNEAQ (reference sequence). J was trimmed by 4 bases and V by 5 bases; bases with no gene match: 4. CDR3 length equals 13 residues. This TCR was recovered from a man aged 70 or older with acute or convalescent COVID-19. The rearrangement uses TRBV7-9 and TRBJ1-2; 7 nucleotides match TRBD1. The sequenced sample was peripheral blood. The CDR3 sequence is CASSPQGPYGYTF. The CDR3, as DNA: TGTGCCAGCAGCCCACAGGGGCCCTATGGCTACACCTTC.